This T cell receptor beta chain was retrieved from a study of T cells in Graves' hyperthyroidism and ophthalmopathy. CDR1 and CDR2 from the germline V gene are DFQATT and SNEGSKA (reference sequence). The length of the CDR3 is 15 residues. As concerns this clonotype: Just one base apart from a much larger clone, this may be a read error.

Amplification targeted TCR beta CDR3 regions from RNA transcripts. The TCR CDR3 first-round RT-PCR relied on the HTBI primer set. TCRdb passed the multiplex PCR reads through MiXCR, listing each CDR3 protein once. The top ten clones hold roughly a sixth of a sample with 550,000 to 800,000 distinct CDR3 sequences, roughly 17% of them seen once. The sequence derives from a man between 45 and 60 years old with Graves' hyperthyroidism. Sample: blood. V gene TRBV20-1 combines with J gene TRBJ2-1; TRBD2 aligns across 9 bases. The J call may be wrong; the DNA end is better matched by TRBJ2-7. CDR3 nucleotides: TGCAGTGCTAGAGGGGCGGGAGGGCACTACAATGAGCAGTACTTC. This translates into CSARGAGGHYNEQYF.